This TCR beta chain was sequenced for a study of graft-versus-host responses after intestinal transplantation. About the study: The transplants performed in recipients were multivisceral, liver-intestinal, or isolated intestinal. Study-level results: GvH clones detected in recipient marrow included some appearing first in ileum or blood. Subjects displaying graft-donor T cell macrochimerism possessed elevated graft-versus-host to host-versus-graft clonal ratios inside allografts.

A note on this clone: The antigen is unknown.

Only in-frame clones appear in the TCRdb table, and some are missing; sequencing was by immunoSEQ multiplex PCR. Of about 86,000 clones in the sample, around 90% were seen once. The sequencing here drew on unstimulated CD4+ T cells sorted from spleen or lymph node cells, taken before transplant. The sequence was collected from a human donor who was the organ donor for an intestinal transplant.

CDR3 bases: TGTGCCAGCAGTAACAAAAGACTAGCGGGAGTATCCGAGCAGTACTTC. Its translation: CASSNKRLAGVSEQYF. The chain has TRBV2 and TRBJ2-7; TRBD2 matches 12 bases. Per germline, CDR1 SNHLY and CDR2 FYNNEI. The J segment lost 6 bases and the V segment lost 5 bases, leaving 11 bases of the junction unmatched. The CDR3 spans 16 residues.